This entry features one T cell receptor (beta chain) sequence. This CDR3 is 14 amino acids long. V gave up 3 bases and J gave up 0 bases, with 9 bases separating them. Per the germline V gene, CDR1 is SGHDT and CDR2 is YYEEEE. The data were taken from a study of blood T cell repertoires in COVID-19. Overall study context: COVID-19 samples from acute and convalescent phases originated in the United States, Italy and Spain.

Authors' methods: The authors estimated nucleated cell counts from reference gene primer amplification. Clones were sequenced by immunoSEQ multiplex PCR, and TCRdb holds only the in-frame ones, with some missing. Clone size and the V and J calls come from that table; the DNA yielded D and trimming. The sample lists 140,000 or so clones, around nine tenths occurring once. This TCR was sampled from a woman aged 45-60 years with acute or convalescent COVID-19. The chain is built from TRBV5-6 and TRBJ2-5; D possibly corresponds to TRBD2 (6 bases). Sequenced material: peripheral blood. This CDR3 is CASSSGLNQETQYF. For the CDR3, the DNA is TGTGCCAGCAGCTCGGGACTGAACCAAGAGACCCAGTACTTC.